Listed below are T cell receptor beta chains from one sample, sequenced in a study of control samples from healthy donors and cancer patients. Some clones are missing from TCRdb's copy, which holds only in-frame ones; the method was immunoSEQ multiplex PCR. Of about 170,000 clones detected, around 91% appear once; the ten largest clones hold approximately 1.5%. Material: blood. The receptors stem from a woman in her thirties in good health. CDR3s include the opening cysteine and the closing phenylalanine or tryptophan. The D gene is left open where the match is weak. Clone size is given for some rows only: seen once, a few or many times, or a class if the clone is expanded.

d_gene: -; j_gene: TRBJ2-1; v_gene: TRBV7-7; abundance: -; CDR3nt: TGTGCCAGCAGTCTTATTCCGGGGGCATACAATGAGCAGTTCTTC; CDR3aa: CASSLIPGAYNEQFF
d_gene: -; j_gene: TRBJ2-7; v_gene: TRBV9; abundance: -; CDR3nt: TGTGCCAGCAGCGTAGCAGGCTCTACCTACGAGCAGTACTTC; CDR3aa: CASSVAGSTYEQYF
d_gene: -; j_gene: TRBJ1-6; v_gene: TRBV5-1; abundance: -; CDR3nt: TGCGCCAGCAGCTTGGCTGGACGGGGTTCACCCCTCCACTTT; CDR3aa: CASSLAGRGSPLHF
d_gene: -; j_gene: TRBJ1-5; v_gene: TRBV6-2/TRBV6-3; abundance: few; CDR3nt: TGTGCCAGCAGTTACCGAGGGGAATTTCAGCCCCAGCATTTT; CDR3aa: CASSYRGEFQPQHF
d_gene: -; j_gene: TRBJ1-5; v_gene: TRBV21-1; abundance: -; CDR3nt: TGTGCCAGCAGCAAGGCCGACAGGGGGAGCAATCAGCCCCAGCATTTT; CDR3aa: CASSKADRGSNQPQHF
d_gene: -; j_gene: TRBJ1-1; v_gene: TRBV27; abundance: -; CDR3nt: TGTGCCAGCAGTTTATTCAGGAACACTGAAGCTTTCTTT; CDR3aa: CASSLFRNTEAFF
d_gene: TRBD2; j_gene: TRBJ2-1; v_gene: TRBV7-9; abundance: -; CDR3nt: TGTGCCAGCAGCTTAGACCTAGCGGGAGGTCCTCCCTACAATGAGCAGTTCTTC; CDR3aa: CASSLDLAGGPPYNEQFF
d_gene: TRBD2; j_gene: TRBJ2-1; v_gene: TRBV28; abundance: -; CDR3nt: TGTGCCAGCAGTTTAGCGGCGGCGGGAGGCTCCTACAATGAGCAGTTCTTC; CDR3aa: CASSLAAAGGSYNEQFF
d_gene: TRBD2; j_gene: TRBJ2-7; v_gene: TRBV2; abundance: -; CDR3nt: TGTGCCAGCATGGGGGGGACTAGCGCCTACGAGCAGTACTTC; CDR3aa: CASMGGTSAYEQYF
d_gene: TRBD1; j_gene: TRBJ2-1; v_gene: TRBV5-1; abundance: -; CDR3nt: TGCGCCAGCAGCCCGGGACAGACCTACAATGAGCAGTTCTTC; CDR3aa: CASSPGQTYNEQFF
d_gene: TRBD1; j_gene: TRBJ2-5; v_gene: TRBV5-1; abundance: -; CDR3nt: TGCGCCAGCAGCGGACGACAGGGGTCGGAGACCCAGTACTTC; CDR3aa: CASSGRQGSETQYF
d_gene: -; j_gene: TRBJ1-2; v_gene: TRBV24-1; abundance: -; CDR3nt: TGTGCCACCAGTGCCGACAGCCGAGCTAACTATGGCTACACCTTC; CDR3aa: CATSADSRANYGYTF
d_gene: -; j_gene: TRBJ1-1; v_gene: TRBV28; abundance: -; CDR3nt: TGTGCCAGCACCTCTCCAGGGGAGAACACTGAAGCTTTCTTT; CDR3aa: CASTSPGENTEAFF
d_gene: -; j_gene: TRBJ1-1; v_gene: TRBV11-3; abundance: -; CDR3nt: TGTGCCAGCAGCTTAGCGCGCAGCACTGAAGCTTTCTTT; CDR3aa: CASSLARSTEAFF
d_gene: -; j_gene: TRBJ1-2; v_gene: TRBV7-2; abundance: once; CDR3nt: TGTGCCAGCAGCTTGAATAACTATGGCTACACCTTC; CDR3aa: CASSLNNYGYTF
d_gene: -; j_gene: TRBJ2-2; v_gene: TRBV5-4; abundance: -; CDR3nt: TGTGCCAGCAGCCGGGACATATCCACCGGGGAGCTGTTTTTT; CDR3aa: CASSRDISTGELFF
d_gene: -; j_gene: TRBJ1-1; v_gene: TRBV6-4; abundance: -; CDR3nt: TGTGCCAGCAGTGACTCAGGGAACACTGAAGCTTTCTTT; CDR3aa: CASSDSGNTEAFF
d_gene: TRBD1; j_gene: TRBJ1-3; v_gene: TRBV19; abundance: -; CDR3nt: TGTGCCAGTAGTATGGGACAGGGCGGAAACACCATATATTTT; CDR3aa: CASSMGQGGNTIYF
d_gene: -; j_gene: TRBJ2-7; v_gene: TRBV21-1; abundance: -; CDR3nt: TGTGCCAGCAGCAATTTGGGGCGGAATAGCGGGAGGGCCTACGAGCAGTACTTC; CDR3aa: CASSNLGRNSGRAYEQYF